This T cell receptor (beta chain) was documented in a study of early stage breast cancer tumors. Study as a whole: About 80% of the 16 invasive tumors were ER+, PR+ and HER2-. Average read coverage per sample was roughly 9.3-fold. Invasive lobular carcinomas made up about 35% of the 12 ER+/PR+/HER2- tumors. Study findings and constraints: Comparing each tissue with blood distinguished tumor from normal in most of the 16 patients.

Generated by immunoSEQ multiplex PCR, the TCRdb table keeps only in-frame clones and is missing some. In the table there are fewer than 80,000 clones, 80% of which are singletons. Comment on this clone: Its antigen remains unknown.

V was clipped by 1 base and J by 9 bases, with 7 bases between them. The CDR3 is made up of 12 amino acids. Germline V gives CDR1 SGHVS, CDR2 FNYEAQ. The origin of this receptor is a person in their 40s with breast cancer. The sequenced sample was blood. The chain combines TRBV7-6 with TRBJ2-1; D remains unclear. CDR3 protein: CASSLGTSEQFF. The CDR3 nucleotides read TGTGCCAGCAGCTTAGGAACAAGTGAGCAGTTCTTC.